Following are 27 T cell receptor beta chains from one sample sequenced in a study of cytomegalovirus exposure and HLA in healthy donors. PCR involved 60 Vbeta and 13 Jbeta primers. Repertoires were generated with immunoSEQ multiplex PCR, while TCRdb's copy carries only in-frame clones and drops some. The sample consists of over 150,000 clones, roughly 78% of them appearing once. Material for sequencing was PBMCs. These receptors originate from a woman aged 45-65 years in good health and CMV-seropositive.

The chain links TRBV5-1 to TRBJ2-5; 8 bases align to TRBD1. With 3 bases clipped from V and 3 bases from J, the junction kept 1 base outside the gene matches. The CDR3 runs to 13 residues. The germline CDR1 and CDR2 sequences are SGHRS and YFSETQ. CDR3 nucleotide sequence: TGCGCCAGCAGCTCGACAGGGGAAGAGACCCAGTACTTC. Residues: CASSSTGEETQYF.

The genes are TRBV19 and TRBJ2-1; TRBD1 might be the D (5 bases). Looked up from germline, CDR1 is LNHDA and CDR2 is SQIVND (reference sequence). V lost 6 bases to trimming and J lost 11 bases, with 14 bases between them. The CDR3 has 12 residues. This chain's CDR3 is CASSKDSSKQFF. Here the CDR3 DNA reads TGTGCCAGTAGCAAAGACAGTTCGAAGCAGTTCTTC.

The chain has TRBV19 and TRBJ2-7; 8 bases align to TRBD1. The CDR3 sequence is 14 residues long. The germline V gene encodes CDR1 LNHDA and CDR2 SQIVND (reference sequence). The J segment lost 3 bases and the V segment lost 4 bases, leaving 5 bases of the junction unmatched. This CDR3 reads CASSTTGTGYEQYF. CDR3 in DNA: TGTGCCAGTAGTACGACCGGGACAGGCTACGAGCAGTACTTC.

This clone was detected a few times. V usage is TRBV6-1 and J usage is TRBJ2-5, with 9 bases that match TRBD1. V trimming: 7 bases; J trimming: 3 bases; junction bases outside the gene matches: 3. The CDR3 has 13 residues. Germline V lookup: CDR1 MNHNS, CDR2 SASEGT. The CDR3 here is CASIGTGKETQYF. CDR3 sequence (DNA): TGTGCCAGCATTGGGACAGGGAAAGAGACCCAGTACTTC.

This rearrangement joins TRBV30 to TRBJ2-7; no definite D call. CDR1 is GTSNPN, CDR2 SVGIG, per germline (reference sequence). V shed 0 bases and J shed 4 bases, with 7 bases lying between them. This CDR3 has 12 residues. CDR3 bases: TGTGCCTGGAGTGTAAGCATTTACGAGCAGTACTTC. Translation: CAWSVSIYEQYF.

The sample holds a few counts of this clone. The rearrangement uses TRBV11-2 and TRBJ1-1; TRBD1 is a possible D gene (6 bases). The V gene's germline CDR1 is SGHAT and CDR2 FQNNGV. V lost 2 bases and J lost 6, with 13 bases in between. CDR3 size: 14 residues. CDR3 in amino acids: CASSLTGRRAEAFF. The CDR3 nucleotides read TGTGCCAGCAGCTTAACAGGGCGAAGGGCTGAAGCTTTCTTT. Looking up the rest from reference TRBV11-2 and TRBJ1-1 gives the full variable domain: EAGVAQSPRYKIIEKRQSVAFWCNPISGHATLYWYQQILGQGPKLLIQFQNNGVVDDSQLPKDRFSAERLKGVDSTLKIQPAKLEDSAVYLCASSLTGRRAEAFFGQGTRLTVV.

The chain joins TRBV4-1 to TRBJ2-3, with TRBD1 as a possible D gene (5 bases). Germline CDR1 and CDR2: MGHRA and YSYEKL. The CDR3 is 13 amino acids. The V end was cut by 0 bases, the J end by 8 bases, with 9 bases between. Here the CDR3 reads CASSQEKDTTQYF. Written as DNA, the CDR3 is TGCGCCAGCAGCCAAGAGAAGGACACTACGCAGTATTTT.

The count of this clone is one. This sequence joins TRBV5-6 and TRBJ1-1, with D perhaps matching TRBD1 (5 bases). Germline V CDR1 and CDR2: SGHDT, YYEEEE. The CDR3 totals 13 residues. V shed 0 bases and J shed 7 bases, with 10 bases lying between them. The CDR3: CASSLAGAVEAFF. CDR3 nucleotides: TGTGCCAGCAGCTTGGCTGGGGCAGTTGAAGCTTTCTTT.

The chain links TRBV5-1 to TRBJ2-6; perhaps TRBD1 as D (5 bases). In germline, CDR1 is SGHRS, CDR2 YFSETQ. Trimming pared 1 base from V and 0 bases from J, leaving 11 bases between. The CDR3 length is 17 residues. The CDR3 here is CASSLSPGYSGANVLTF. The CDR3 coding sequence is TGCGCCAGCAGCTTGTCTCCAGGGTACTCTGGGGCCAACGTCCTGACTTTC. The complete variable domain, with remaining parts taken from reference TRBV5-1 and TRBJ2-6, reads KAGVTQTPRYLIKTRGQQVTLSCSPISGHRSVSWYQQTPGQGLQFLFEYFSETQRNKGNFPGRFSGRQFSNSRSEMNVSTLELGDSALYLCASSLSPGYSGANVLTFGAGSRLTVL.

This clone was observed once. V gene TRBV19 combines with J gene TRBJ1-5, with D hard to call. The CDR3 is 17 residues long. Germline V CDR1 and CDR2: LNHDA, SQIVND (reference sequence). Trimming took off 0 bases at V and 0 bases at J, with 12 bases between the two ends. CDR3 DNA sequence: TGTGCCAGTAGTATAGATCGCGCCTCATATAGCAATCAGCCCCAGCATTTT. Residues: CASSIDRASYSNQPQHF.

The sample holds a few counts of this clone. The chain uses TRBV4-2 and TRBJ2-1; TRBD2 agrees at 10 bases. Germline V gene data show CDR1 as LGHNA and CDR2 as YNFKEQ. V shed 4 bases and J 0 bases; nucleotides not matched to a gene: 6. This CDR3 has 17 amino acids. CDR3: CASSLPLAGGSYNEQFF. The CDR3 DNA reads TGTGCCAGCAGCCTCCCGTTAGCGGGGGGCTCCTACAATGAGCAGTTCTTC.

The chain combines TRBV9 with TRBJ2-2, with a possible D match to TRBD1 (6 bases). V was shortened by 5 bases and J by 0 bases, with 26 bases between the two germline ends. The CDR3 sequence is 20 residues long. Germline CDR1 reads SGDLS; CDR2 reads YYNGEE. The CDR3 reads CASSALITGLYAPNTGELFF. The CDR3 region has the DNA TGTGCCAGCAGTGCCTTGATAACAGGGTTGTATGCGCCGAACACCGGGGAGCTGTTTTTT.

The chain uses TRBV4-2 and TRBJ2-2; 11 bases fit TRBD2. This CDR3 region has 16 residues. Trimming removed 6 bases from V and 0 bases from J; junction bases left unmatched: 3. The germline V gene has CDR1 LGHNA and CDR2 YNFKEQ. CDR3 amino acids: CASSPGLAANTGELFF. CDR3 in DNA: TGTGCCAGCAGTCCGGGACTAGCGGCGAACACCGGGGAGCTGTTTTTT.

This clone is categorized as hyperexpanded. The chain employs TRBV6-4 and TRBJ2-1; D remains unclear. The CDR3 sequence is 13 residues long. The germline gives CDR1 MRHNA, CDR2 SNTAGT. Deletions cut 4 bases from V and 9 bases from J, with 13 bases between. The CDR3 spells CASSVALEGEQFF. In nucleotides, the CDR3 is TGTGCCAGCAGTGTAGCTCTTGAAGGTGAGCAGTTCTTC.

As DNA, the CDR3 is TGTGCCAGCAGCTCCCGACAGAGCTCCTACGAGCAGTACTTC. This translates into CASSSRQSSYEQYF. This rearrangement joins TRBV9 to TRBJ2-7; D might be TRBD1 (5 bases). Trimming removed 4 bases at V and 0 bases at J, with 11 bases between. CDR3 length: 14 residues. CDR1 is SGDLS, CDR2 YYNGEE, per germline.

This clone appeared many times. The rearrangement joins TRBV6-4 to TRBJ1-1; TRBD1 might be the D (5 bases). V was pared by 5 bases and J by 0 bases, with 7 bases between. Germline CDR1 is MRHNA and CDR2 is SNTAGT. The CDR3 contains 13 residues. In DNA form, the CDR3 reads TGTGCCAGCAGTCGGACACTGAACACTGAAGCTTTCTTT. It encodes CASSRTLNTEAFF.

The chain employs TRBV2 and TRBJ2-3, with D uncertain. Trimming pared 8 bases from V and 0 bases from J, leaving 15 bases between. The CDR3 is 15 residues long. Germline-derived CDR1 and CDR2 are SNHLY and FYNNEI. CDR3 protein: CASRWLARSTDTQYF. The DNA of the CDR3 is TGTGCCAGCCGCTGGCTTGCACGTAGCACAGATACGCAGTATTTT.

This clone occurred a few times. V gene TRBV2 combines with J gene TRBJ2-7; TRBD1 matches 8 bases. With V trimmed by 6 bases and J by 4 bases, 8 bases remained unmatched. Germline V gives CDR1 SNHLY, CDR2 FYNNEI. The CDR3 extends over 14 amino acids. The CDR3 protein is CASSWGQGAYEQYF. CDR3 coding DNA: TGTGCCAGCAGCTGGGGGCAGGGGGCATACGAGCAGTACTTC.

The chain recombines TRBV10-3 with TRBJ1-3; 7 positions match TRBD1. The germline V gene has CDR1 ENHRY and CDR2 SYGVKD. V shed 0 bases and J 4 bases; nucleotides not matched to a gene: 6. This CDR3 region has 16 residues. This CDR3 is CAISESTGLSGNTIYF. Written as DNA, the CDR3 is TGTGCCATCAGTGAGTCGACAGGGTTATCGGGAAACACCATATATTTT.

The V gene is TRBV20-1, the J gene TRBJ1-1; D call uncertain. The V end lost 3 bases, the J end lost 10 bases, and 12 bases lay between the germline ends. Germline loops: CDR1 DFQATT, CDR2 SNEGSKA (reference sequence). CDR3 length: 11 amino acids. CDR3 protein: CSASYSGSAFF. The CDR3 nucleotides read TGCAGTGCTAGTTACTCGGGGTCAGCTTTCTTT.

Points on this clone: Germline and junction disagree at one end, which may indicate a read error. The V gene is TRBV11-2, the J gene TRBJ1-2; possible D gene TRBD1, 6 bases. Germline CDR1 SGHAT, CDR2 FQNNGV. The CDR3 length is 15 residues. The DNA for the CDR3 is TGTGCCAGCAGCTCGCTCGGACAGCTTAACGATGGCTACACCTTC. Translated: CASSSLGQLNDGYTF.

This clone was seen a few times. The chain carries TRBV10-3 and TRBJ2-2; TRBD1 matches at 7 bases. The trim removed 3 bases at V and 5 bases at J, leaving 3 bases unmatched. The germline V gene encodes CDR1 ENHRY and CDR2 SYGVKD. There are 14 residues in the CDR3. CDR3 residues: CAISDNRGTGELFF. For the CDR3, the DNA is TGTGCCATCAGTGACAACAGGGGAACCGGGGAGCTGTTTTTT.

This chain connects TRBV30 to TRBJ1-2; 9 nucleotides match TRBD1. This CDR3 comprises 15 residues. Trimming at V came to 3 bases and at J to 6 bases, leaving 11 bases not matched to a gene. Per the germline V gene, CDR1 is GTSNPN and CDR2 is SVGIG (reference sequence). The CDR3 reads CAWRPVDRGQNGYTF. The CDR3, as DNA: TGTGCCTGGAGGCCGGTGGACAGGGGCCAGAATGGCTACACCTTC.

This chain's CDR3 is CASSLGRGSYNEQFF. CDR3 DNA sequence: TGTGCCAGCAGCTTAGGCAGGGGGTCCTACAATGAGCAGTTCTTC. The rearrangement uses TRBV7-3 and TRBJ2-1, with 7 bases that match TRBD1. Looked up from germline, CDR1 is SGHTA and CDR2 is FQGTGA. V gave up 2 bases and J gave up 1 base; unmatched junction bases: 2. This CDR3 is built from 15 residues.

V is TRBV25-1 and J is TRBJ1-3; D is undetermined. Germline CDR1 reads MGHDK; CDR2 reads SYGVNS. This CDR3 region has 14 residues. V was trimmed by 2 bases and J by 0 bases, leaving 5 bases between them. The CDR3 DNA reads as TGTGCCAGCAGTGAAGTGAGCTCTGGAAACACCATATATTTT. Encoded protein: CASSEVSSGNTIYF.

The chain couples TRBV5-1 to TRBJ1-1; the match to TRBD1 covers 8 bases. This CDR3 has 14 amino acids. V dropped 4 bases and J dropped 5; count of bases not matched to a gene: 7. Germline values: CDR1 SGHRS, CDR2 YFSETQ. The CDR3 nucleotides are TGCGCCAGCAGCCCTCAGACAGGGGCTACTGAAGCTTTCTTT. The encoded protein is CASSPQTGATEAFF.

In nucleotides, the CDR3 is TGTGCCAGCAGTGACAGCGTCGGAGCTTTCTTT. Protein sequence: CASSDSVGAFF. The V gene is TRBV6-1, the J gene TRBJ1-1; no firm D call. The V gene lost 3 bases and the J gene lost 10 bases, with 9 bases spanning the gap. CDR3 length: 11 residues. CDR1 MNHNS and CDR2 SASEGT come from the germline V gene.